The 9 T cell receptor beta chains below come from one sample, sequenced in a study of shared clonotypes between healthy human individuals. Data came from immunoSEQ multiplex PCR; TCRdb stores just in-frame clones and leaves some out. The data contain 2 million to 3 million clones, over 85% of them singletons. Sequencing was performed on naive CD4+ T cells from PBMCs. Described subset: CD45RA+ positively selected. The receptors originated from a man aged 18 to 30 in good health. Some clones in this sample may be carry-over from other donors' samples.

The chain uses TRBV15 and TRBJ2-3, with TRBD2 matching 9 bases. This CDR3 is built from 16 residues. J gave up 2 bases and V 2 bases, and 5 bases lay outside the gene matches. Per the germline V gene, CDR1 is LNHNV and CDR2 is YYDKDF (reference sequence). DNA for the CDR3: TGTGCCACCAGCAGACTTAGCGGGAGCCCCACAGATACGCAGTATTTT. Its protein product is CATSRLSGSPTDTQYF. Drawing the rest from reference TRBV15 and TRBJ2-3, the complete variable domain is DAMVIQNPRYQVTQFGKPVTLSCSQTLNHNVMYWYQQKSSQAPKLLFHYYDKDFNNEADTPDNFQSRRPNTSFCFLDIRSPGLGDTAMYLCATSRLSGSPTDTQYFGPGTRLTVL.

The rearrangement links TRBV27 to TRBJ2-7; TRBD2 is a possible D gene (6 bases). Trimming took off 6 bases at V and 5 bases at J, with 20 bases between the two ends. From germline, CDR1 is MNHEY and CDR2 SMNVEV (reference sequence). The CDR3 is 15 residues long. Here the CDR3 reads CASRWDRDSSHEQYF. The CDR3 region has the DNA TGTGCCAGCAGATGGGACCGGGACTCCTCTCACGAGCAGTACTTC.

This chain connects TRBV4-1 to TRBJ2-2; 8 bases fit TRBD1. Germline-derived CDR1 and CDR2 are MGHRA and YSYEKL. V was pared by 3 bases and J by 10 bases, with 22 bases of the junction left unmatched. There are 19 residues in the CDR3. CDR3 sequence: CASSQAGQGTRRALEELFF. The CDR3 DNA is TGCGCCAGCAGCCAGGCAGGACAGGGAACTCGGCGGGCCCTGGAGGAGCTGTTTTTT.

The V call is TRBV18, the J call TRBJ2-3, with 8 bases that match TRBD2. J gave up 5 bases and V 3 bases, and 7 bases lay outside the gene matches. Per germline, CDR1 KGHSH and CDR2 LQKENI. This CDR3 comprises 15 residues. The CDR3 sequence is CASSPSLAGRDTQYF. Here the CDR3 DNA reads TGTGCCAGCTCACCTTCTCTAGCGGGTAGAGATACGCAGTATTTT.

The chain carries TRBV30 and TRBJ1-5; weak D call: TRBD1 (6 bases). CDR1 and CDR2 from the germline V gene are GTSNPN and SVGIG (reference sequence). The CDR3 is 14 amino acids. The ends were cut back, 1 base at V and 7 bases at J, with 14 bases in the middle. CDR3 residues: CAWSDWRGRQPQHF. The CDR3 DNA reads TGTGCCTGGAGTGATTGGAGGGGGAGACAGCCCCAGCATTTT.

This clone was observed once. The chain combines TRBV12-5 with TRBJ2-1; TRBD1 or TRBD2 may be the D gene (5 bases each). The germline V gene encodes CDR1 LGHNT and CDR2 FRNRAP. This CDR3 is built from 12 residues. V was pared by 0 bases and J by 13 bases, with 10 bases between. The CDR3 nucleotides read TGTGCTAGTGGTTTGGTTGGGACGCAACAGTTCTTC. It translates to CASGLVGTQQFF.

V is TRBV9 and J is TRBJ2-3, with D maybe TRBD2 (5 bases). The CDR3 has 15 residues. The V gene's germline CDR1 is SGDLS and CDR2 YYNGEE. Trimming removed 4 bases from V and 4 bases from J, with 16 bases in between. The CDR3 DNA sequence: TGTGCCAGCAGCCCTATTGGAATTAGCGCAGATACGCAGTATTTT. Translating gives CASSPIGISADTQYF.

V usage is TRBV28 and J usage is TRBJ2-7, with 7 nucleotides matching TRBD1. This CDR3 has 14 residues. V gave up 6 bases and J gave up 2 bases; unmatched junction bases: 7. Germline CDR1 is MDHEN and CDR2 is SYDVKM. The CDR3, as DNA: TGTGCCAGCAGACTAGGGACAGTCCCCTACGAGCAGTACTTC. This encodes CASRLGTVPYEQYF. Variable domain in full (rest from reference TRBV28 and TRBJ2-7): DVKVTQSSRYLVKRTGEKVFLECVQDMDHENMFWYRQDPGLGLRLIYFSYDVKMKEKGDIPEGYSVSREKKERFSLILESASTNQTSMYLCASRLGTVPYEQYFGPGTRLTVT.

The J gene is TRBJ1-2, the V gene TRBV4-2, with 9 positions matching TRBD1. Germline V CDR1 and CDR2: LGHNA, YNFKEQ. With V trimmed by 1 base and J by 8 bases, 8 bases remained unmatched. This CDR3 spans 15 amino acids. DNA of the CDR3: TGTGCCAGCAGCCAAGTGGACAGGGGAGAGGGCGGCTACACCTTC. Its translation is CASSQVDRGEGGYTF.